The 32 T cell receptor beta chains below come from one sample, sequenced in a study of control samples from healthy donors and cancer patients. Data came from immunoSEQ multiplex PCR; TCRdb stores just in-frame clones and leaves some out. The table includes 100,000 to 150,000 clones, around nine tenths detected once. Sequencing was done on a sample of PBMCs. These TCRs come from a man aged 45-65 years with head and neck cancer.

This clone was seen only a few times. The chain links TRBV27 to TRBJ1-2, with 7 bases fitting TRBD1. V shed 6 bases and J 7 bases; nucleotides not matched to a gene: 8. The CDR3 contains 13 residues. CDR1 is MNHEY and CDR2 is SMNVEV in the germline V gene (reference sequence). The CDR3 protein is CASRNRGVGGYTF. CDR3 bases: TGTGCCAGCAGGAACAGGGGAGTCGGTGGCTACACCTTC.

The V and J genes are TRBV5-4 and TRBJ2-7; the match to TRBD1 covers 8 bases. With V trimmed by 3 bases and J by 6 bases, 8 bases remained unmatched. This CDR3 comprises 14 residues. CDR1 SGHNT and CDR2 YYREEE come from the germline V gene (reference sequence). The CDR3 coding sequence is TGTGCCAGCAGCTCCGACCGGACAGGGTTCGAGCAGTACTTC. Residues: CASSSDRTGFEQYF.

The chain combines TRBV11-3 with TRBJ2-1; TRBD2 might be the D (6 bases). V was trimmed by 1 base and J by 6 bases, leaving 13 bases between them. The CDR3 length is 15 residues. Germline CDR1 and CDR2: SGHNT and YENEEA. DNA for the CDR3: TGTGCCAGCAGCTTAGGCGGGAATGGTTTCAATGAGCAGTTCTTC. Protein sequence: CASSLGGNGFNEQFF.

This clone was detected once. The J gene is TRBJ2-7, the V gene TRBV19; the D is unclear. Trimming left V 3 bases short and J 0 bases short, with 9 bases between. The CDR3 has 14 amino acids. Germline CDR1 reads LNHDA; CDR2 reads SQIVND (reference sequence). CDR3 sequence (DNA): TGTGCCAGTAGTATCCAGCCGGACTCCTACGAGCAGTACTTC. It translates to CASSIQPDSYEQYF.

By share, this clone counts as medium-sized. V is TRBV27 and J is TRBJ1-6; D uncertain. Trimming cost V 3 bases and J 4 bases, with 4 bases left between them. CDR3 length equals 13 residues. The germline V gene encodes CDR1 MNHEY and CDR2 SMNVEV (reference sequence). CDR3 amino acids: CASSLGYNSPLHF. In DNA, the CDR3 is TGTGCCAGCAGTTTGGGGTATAATTCACCCCTCCACTTT.

The V call is TRBV4-1, the J call TRBJ2-1, with 13 nucleotides matching TRBD2. In germline, CDR1 is MGHRA, CDR2 YSYEKL. With V trimmed by 5 bases and J by 6 bases, 7 bases remained unmatched. The CDR3 extends over 16 amino acids. CDR3 coding DNA: TGCGCCAGCAGCTTACGGAGACTAGCGGGGGGCAATGAGCAGTTCTTC. Protein: CASSLRRLAGGNEQFF.

The chain employs TRBV3-1 (or the pseudogene TRBV3-2) and TRBJ1-1; a weak D match, TRBD1 (6 bases). V dropped 1 base and J dropped 7 bases, with 10 bases sitting between them. CDR1 LGHDT and CDR2 YNNKEL come from the germline V gene (reference sequence). This CDR3 has 13 amino acids. As DNA, the CDR3 is TGTGCCAGCAGCCAAGGGACAGTGGATGAAGCTTTCTTT. Residues: CASSQGTVDEAFF.

The chain is built from TRBV20-1 and TRBJ1-4; TRBD1 is a possible D gene (5 bases). V was shortened by 3 bases and J by 5 bases, with 16 bases between the two germline ends. CDR3 length: 15 residues. Germline CDR1 reads DFQATT; CDR2 reads SNEGSKA (reference sequence). CDR3: CSASSTRDRNEKLFF. In DNA form, the CDR3 reads TGCAGTGCTAGTTCAACCCGGGACCGGAATGAAAAACTGTTTTTT.

This sequence joins TRBV5-1 and TRBJ2-2; 8 nucleotides agree with TRBD2. Per germline, CDR1 SGHRS and CDR2 YFSETQ. V gave up 6 bases and J gave up 4 bases; unmatched junction bases: 5. CDR3 length: 14 residues. The CDR3 nucleotides are TGCGCCAGCAAAGCGGGAGCCCCCACCGGGGAGCTGTTTTTT. This encodes CASKAGAPTGELFF.

The count of this clone is one. J is TRBJ1-2 and V is TRBV19, with unresolved D. Germline values: CDR1 LNHDA, CDR2 SQIVND (reference sequence). V dropped 8 bases and J dropped 4 bases, with 14 bases sitting between them. The CDR3 spans 13 residues. The CDR3 reads CASSPRILYGYTF. The CDR3 bases are TGTGCCAGTTCCCCCCGCATCCTCTATGGCTACACCTTC. Drawing the rest from reference TRBV19 and TRBJ1-2, the complete variable domain is DGGITQSPKYLFRKEGQNVTLSCEQNLNHDAMYWYRQDPGQGLRLIYYSQIVNDFQKGDIAEGYSVSREKKESFPLTVTSAQKNPTAFYLCASSPRILYGYTFGSGTRLTVV.

The rearrangement uses TRBV6-5 and TRBJ2-2; D is perhaps TRBD2 (5 bases). CDR3 size: 14 residues. Germline V gene sequence: CDR1 MNHEY, CDR2 SVGAGI. The V end was cut by 7 bases, the J end by 4 bases, with 13 bases between. The CDR3 DNA is TGTGCCAGCATTCCACTAGGAGGCACCGGGGAGCTGTTTTTT. It translates to CASIPLGGTGELFF.

The rearrangement links TRBV6-5 to TRBJ2-7, with 8 positions matching TRBD2. This CDR3 contains 14 residues. The V gene's germline CDR1 is MNHEY and CDR2 SVGAGI. V shed 6 bases, J shed 0 bases, and the junction held 4 bases outside the gene matches. CDR3 sequence reads: CASRDSGGSYEQYF. The CDR3 region has the DNA TGTGCCAGCAGGGACAGCGGGGGCTCCTACGAGCAGTACTTC.

The rearrangement uses TRBV30 and TRBJ1-3, with D possibly TRBD1 on 5 matching bases. The CDR3 is 13 residues long. V lost 2 bases to trimming and J lost 4 bases, with 9 bases between them. Germline V CDR1 and CDR2: GTSNPN, SVGIG (reference sequence). The CDR3 reads CAWSQGGGNTIYF. As DNA, the CDR3 is TGTGCCTGGAGTCAGGGTGGCGGAAACACCATATATTTT.

This rearrangement joins TRBV11-1 to TRBJ1-2; D gene unclear. V was clipped by 5 bases and J by 2 bases, with 9 bases between them. Germline CDR1 SGHAT, CDR2 FQDESV (reference sequence). The CDR3 consists of 13 residues. CDR3 in amino acids: CASSPQENYGYTF. The DNA of the CDR3 is TGTGCCAGCAGCCCTCAGGAAAACTATGGCTACACCTTC. Looking up the rest from reference TRBV11-1 and TRBJ1-2 gives the full variable domain: EAEVAQSPRYKITEKSQAVAFWCDPISGHATLYWYRQILGQGPELLVQFQDESVVDDSQLPKDRFSAERLKGVDSTLKIQPAELGDSAMYLCASSPQENYGYTFGSGTRLTVV.

This chain joins TRBV3-1 (or the pseudogene TRBV3-2) and TRBJ2-3, with 7 bases aligning to TRBD1. J was trimmed by 2 bases and V by 5 bases; bases with no gene match: 10. This CDR3 is 16 amino acids long. The V gene's germline CDR1 is LGHDT and CDR2 YNNKEL (reference sequence). The DNA of the CDR3 is TGTGCCAGCAGCAAAGCGCGACAGGGCTTCACAGATACGCAGTATTTT. Protein: CASSKARQGFTDTQYF.

This clone appeared once. This rearrangement joins TRBV6-1 to TRBJ2-7; a possible D gene is TRBD1 (7 bases). The CDR3 loop spans 16 amino acids. V lost 2 bases and J 4 bases, leaving 18 bases between the germline ends. The germline V gene encodes CDR1 MNHNS and CDR2 SASEGT. The CDR3 spells CASSEWAGGQGYEQYF. The CDR3 DNA reads TGTGCCAGCAGTGAATGGGCAGGGGGGCAGGGGTACGAGCAGTACTTC.

V usage is TRBV24-1 and J usage is TRBJ2-7, with 8 bases fitting TRBD1. Germline assignment: CDR1 KGHDR and CDR2 SFDVKD. J gave up 5 bases and V 11 bases, and 10 bases lay outside the gene matches. The CDR3 is 13 amino acids. CDR3 nucleotides: TGTGCCATCGCGGACAGGGCGCTCAACGAGCAGTACTTC. Its translation: CAIADRALNEQYF.

This clone was detected a few times. This chain links TRBV24-1 with TRBJ2-6, with 8 bases aligning to TRBD1. From germline, CDR1 is KGHDR and CDR2 SFDVKD. Unmatched junction bases numbered 7, after V lost 4 bases and J lost 6 bases. The CDR3 has 16 residues. CDR3 in DNA: TGTGCCACCAGTGACCCTGTGACAGGGGAGGCCAACGTCCTGACTTTC. This encodes CATSDPVTGEANVLTF.

The rearrangement links TRBV27 to TRBJ2-7; D possibly corresponds to TRBD1 (6 bases). The CDR3 totals 15 residues. CDR1 and CDR2 (germline): MNHEY, SMNVEV (reference sequence). V gave up 6 bases and J gave up 6 bases, with 21 bases separating them. CDR3 sequence (DNA): TGTGCCAGCAGCCTTAACCCTCAGGGGCTTGGCGAGCAGTACTTC. This gives the protein CASSLNPQGLGEQYF.

The CDR3 protein is CASSEGGSPRAYEQYF. DNA for the CDR3: TGTGCCAGCAGTGAAGGAGGGTCACCCCGGGCCTACGAGCAGTACTTC. This chain uses TRBV6-1 with TRBJ2-7; perhaps TRBD2 as D (5 bases). V was trimmed by 1 base and J by 2 bases, leaving 15 bases between them. The CDR3 has 16 amino acids. Germline V lookup: CDR1 MNHNS, CDR2 SASEGT.

This clone was counted a single time. The chain employs TRBV28 and TRBJ1-3, with a possible D match to TRBD1 (6 bases). The CDR3 runs to 15 residues. Germline CDR1 MDHEN, CDR2 SYDVKM. Between the trimmed V and J ends, which lost 8 bases and 0 bases, there was a span of 14 bases. CDR3 coding DNA: TGTGCCAGCGAGGACAGCAACCTCTCTGGAAACACCATATATTTT. Amino acids: CASEDSNLSGNTIYF.

The V and J genes are TRBV13 and TRBJ2-1; 11 nucleotides agree with TRBD2. After removal of 1 base from V and 4 bases from J, the junction contained 3 bases not matched to a gene. The CDR3 length is 16 residues. Germline CDR1 reads PRHDT; CDR2 reads FYEKMQ (reference sequence). CDR3 sequence (DNA): TGTGCCAGCAGCTTAGAACTAGCGGGGGCTTACAATGAGCAGTTCTTC. It is translated as CASSLELAGAYNEQFF.

The chain uses TRBV2 and TRBJ1-1; no definite D call. V lost 0 bases to trimming and J lost 4 bases, with 3 bases between them. Germline loops: CDR1 SNHLY, CDR2 FYNNEI. This CDR3 comprises 12 residues. The CDR3 sequence: CASSEASTEAFF. In nucleotides, the CDR3 is TGTGCCAGCAGTGAAGCAAGCACTGAAGCTTTCTTT.

The rearrangement joins TRBV5-4 to TRBJ2-7, with 7 nucleotides matching TRBD2. Germline CDR1 reads SGHNT; CDR2 reads YYREEE (reference sequence). There are 15 residues in the CDR3. J lost 3 bases, V lost 0 bases, and 6 bases had no gene match. In nucleotides, the CDR3 is TGTGCCAGCAGCTTGGGATCGGGGGAGGGCTACGAGCAGTACTTC. It codes for CASSLGSGEGYEQYF.

The rearrangement uses TRBV29-1 and TRBJ2-7; TRBD1 aligns across 7 bases. Germline V CDR1 and CDR2: SQVTM, ANQGSEA. Germline trimming cut 5 bases from V and 5 bases from J; bases unmatched to any gene: 9. The CDR3 loop spans 13 amino acids. CDR3 in amino acids: CSVRGQGVDEQYF. In nucleotides, the CDR3 is TGCAGCGTTCGCGGGCAGGGGGTCGACGAGCAGTACTTC.

This clone was recorded once. The chain carries TRBV19 and TRBJ1-2; TRBD1 might be the D (6 bases). V lost 7 bases and J lost 0, with 18 bases in between. CDR3 size: 16 residues. CDR1 and CDR2 from the germline V gene are LNHDA and SQIVND (reference sequence). CDR3 DNA: TGTGCCAGTACTATGGACAGTAAGGTAGCTAACTATGGCTACACCTTC. It specifies CASTMDSKVANYGYTF.

The J gene is TRBJ1-1, the V gene TRBV15; 10 bases line up with TRBD1. J lost 8 bases, V lost 1 base, and 1 base had no gene match. Germline V gene sequence: CDR1 LNHNV, CDR2 YYDKDF (reference sequence). The CDR3 has 13 residues. The CDR3 DNA reads as TGTGCCACCAGCAGAGCGACAGGGGGCGAAGCTTTCTTT. Translation: CATSRATGGEAFF.

V and J are TRBV5-6 and TRBJ2-1; 7 bases are a match to TRBD1. The CDR3 spans 15 residues. Unmatched junction bases numbered 5, after V lost 0 bases and J lost 5 bases. In germline, CDR1 is SGHDT, CDR2 YYEEEE. The CDR3 is CASSLGAGGNNEQFF. The CDR3 nucleotides read TGTGCCAGCAGCTTGGGGGCAGGGGGAAACAATGAGCAGTTCTTC. Drawing the rest from reference TRBV5-6 and TRBJ2-1, the complete variable domain is DAGVTQSPTHLIKTRGQQVTLRCSPKSGHDTVSWYQQALGQGPQFIFQYYEEEERQRGNFPDRFSGHQFPNYSSELNVNALLLGDSALYLCASSLGAGGNNEQFFGPGTRLTVL.

CDR3 loop: CAWSTDRGQPQHF. In DNA form, the CDR3 reads TGTGCCTGGAGTACCGATCGAGGTCAGCCCCAGCATTTT. V and J are TRBV30 and TRBJ1-5; D is unclear. The CDR3 covers 13 residues. CDR1 and CDR2 from the germline V gene are GTSNPN and SVGIG (reference sequence). V dropped 2 bases and J dropped 6 bases, with 11 bases sitting between them.

V gene TRBV11-2 combines with J gene TRBJ2-7; no reliable D call. The V gene's germline CDR1 is SGHAT and CDR2 FQNNGV. V dropped 5 bases and J dropped 6 bases, with 14 bases sitting between them. The CDR3 runs 13 residues. CDR3 loop: CASSRRLKGEQYF. The CDR3 nucleotides are TGTGCCAGCAGCCGAAGACTGAAGGGCGAGCAGTACTTC.

This chain links TRBV20-1 with TRBJ1-6, with D possibly TRBD1 on 6 matching bases. Germline CDR1 is DFQATT and CDR2 is SNEGSKA (reference sequence). The CDR3 spans 14 residues. Trimming cost V 3 bases and J 7 bases, with 13 bases left between them. This CDR3 is CSASRPGANSPLHF. The CDR3 coding sequence is TGCAGTGCTAGTCGGCCAGGGGCAAATTCACCCCTCCACTTT.

The gene calls are TRBV24-1 and TRBJ1-1, with 12 bases aligning to TRBD1. CDR1 and CDR2 from the germline V gene are KGHDR and SFDVKD. V lost 9 bases, J lost 1 base, and 14 bases stayed unmatched. This CDR3 contains 18 residues. CDR3 sequence (DNA): TGTGCCACCCGTGGGGTAGGGACAGGGGGCCTATGGAACACTGAAGCTTTCTTT. Its translation: CATRGVGTGGLWNTEAFF.